The clone carrying this T cell receptor (beta chain) was counted many times. As yet, its antigen is unknown. No patient received treatment before thyroid surgery. Germline values: CDR1 MNHNS, CDR2 SASEGT. The CDR3 sequence is 13 residues long. The V gene lost 7 bases and the J gene lost 7 bases, with 14 bases spanning the gap. These data are taken from a study of metastatic and nonmetastatic thyroid tumors. Looking at the study overall: Repertoires of blood and of tissue (tumor or nodule) from malignant and benign thyroid patients were compared. Study-wide points: Benign nodules reportedly had significantly lower TCR beta diversity than malignant thyroid tumors in blood and tumor.

How the authors handled the data: CDR3 was compared across clinicopathological groups, and the resulting differences were used to build a distant-metastasis classifier for papillary thyroid cancer. TCRdb re-analyzed the PCR reads through MiXCR. None of the V and J calls come from the authors' own analysis; TCRdb made them. Among about 25,000 clones listed, approximately 20% were seen once. Material: blood. The gene calls are TRBV6-1 and TRBJ2-1; D remains unclear. This receptor was obtained from a female donor with papillary thyroid cancer or a benign thyroid nodule (not recorded which). Some clones in this sample may be carry-over from other donors' samples. The CDR3 sequence: CASTPLGGNEQFF. The DNA for the CDR3 is TGTGCCAGCACCCCCTTGGGTGGGAATGAGCAGTTCTTC.